Presented here are 6 T cell receptor beta chains from one specimen sequenced in a study of cytomegalovirus exposure and HLA in healthy donors. Primers for the PCR totalled 60 Vbeta and 13 Jbeta. Generated by immunoSEQ multiplex PCR, the TCRdb table keeps only in-frame clones and is missing some. The sample has 90,000 or so clones; over 75% are singletons. Sequencing used PBMCs. These receptors all stem from a man aged 45-65 years in good health and CMV-seronegative.

The chain combines TRBV4-2 with TRBJ1-2, with 7 nucleotides matching TRBD1. Germline V gene sequence: CDR1 LGHNA, CDR2 YNFKEQ. This CDR3 region has 13 residues. V lost 3 bases to trimming and J lost 5 bases; unmatched junction nucleotides: 3. For the CDR3, the DNA is TGTGCCAGCAGCCAGGAACAGGGGTATGGCTACACCTTC. Translated, it gives CASSQEQGYGYTF.

This chain uses TRBV19 with TRBJ1-1; 8 nucleotides agree with TRBD1. The V gene end was trimmed by 7 bases and the J gene end by 6 bases; junction bases not matched to a gene: 16. From germline, CDR1 is LNHDA and CDR2 SQIVND (reference sequence). The CDR3 runs to 16 residues. CDR3 loop: CASMETGVDPRAEAFF. The CDR3 bases are TGTGCCAGTATGGAGACAGGGGTGGACCCGAGGGCTGAAGCTTTCTTT.

The chain uses TRBV9 and TRBJ2-6; D might be TRBD2 (6 bases). The ends were cut back, 0 bases at V and 4 bases at J, with 14 bases in the middle. Germline V gene data show CDR1 as SGDLS and CDR2 as YYNGEE. The CDR3 is 17 residues long. CDR3 protein: CASSVGFGGTGANVLTF. Written as DNA, the CDR3 is TGTGCCAGCAGCGTAGGGTTTGGGGGGACCGGGGCCAACGTCCTGACTTTC.

This clone was seen more than once but under ten times. V is TRBV5-1 and J is TRBJ2-6; the D is unclear. The V gene's germline CDR1 is SGHRS and CDR2 YFSETQ. This CDR3 spans 15 amino acids. Between the trimmed V and J ends, which lost 4 bases and 0 bases, there was a span of 8 bases. As DNA, the CDR3 is TGCGCCAGCAGCCGAGGCGACTCTGGGGCCAACGTCCTGACTTTC. It specifies CASSRGDSGANVLTF.

The chain has TRBV27 and TRBJ1-5; tentative D call: TRBD1 (6 bases). The CDR3 contains 14 residues. Looked up from germline, CDR1 is MNHEY and CDR2 is SMNVEV (reference sequence). V was shortened by 6 bases and J by 2 bases, with 11 bases between the two germline ends. The CDR3 reads CASSRGGGNQPQHF. The CDR3 DNA follows: TGTGCCAGCAGCAGGGGAGGGGGCAATCAGCCCCAGCATTTT.

The J gene is TRBJ1-1, the V gene TRBV2; D might be TRBD1 (5 bases). Trimming pared 3 bases from V and 5 bases from J, leaving 13 bases between. The CDR3 covers 14 residues. CDR1 is SNHLY, CDR2 FYNNEI, per germline. The CDR3 nucleotides read TGTGCCAGCAGTGAGGACGCAGGGAAAACTGAAGCTTTCTTT. Translating gives CASSEDAGKTEAFF.